This T cell receptor beta chain was identified during a study of beta chain features in type 1 diabetes (dated by TCRdb to 2017 to 2018). About the full investigation: Mean age, gender distribution, total cell number and subset yield did not differ between patients and healthy donors. In the study, recently diagnosed type 1 diabetes patients and matched healthy donors were compared on the TCRB repertoires of their sorted circulating CD4+ T cell subsets. Whereas all 30 or so donors provided naive and central memory subsets, regulatory and stem cell-like memory subsets were isolated from just 8 patients and roughly eight healthy donors. A total of about 110,000,000 sorted cells were examined across all samples, and a strong correlation was observed between cell number per subset and RNA yield.

This clone came up a few times. Its antigen is not yet known. No clone much larger than this one lies a single base away; base qualities are absent. The entire isolated RNA was reverse transcribed using the High Capacity cDNA Reverse Transcription Kit, and thus expressed TCRB transcripts were sequenced. Naive, central memory and regulatory T cell samples underwent deep immunoSEQ sequencing, averaging around 4 million total reads per sample. Sorted cells were lysed in RLT buffer and RNA was extracted with DNase-treated RNeasy Micro or Mini kits, depending on cell number. Each cell subset was processed separately to prevent cross-contamination, with patient and healthy donor samples processed together. The immunoSEQ multiplex PCR was used to amplify TCRB sequences from cDNA, generating 87-bp fragments that spanned the CDR3 region. The amplicons were sequenced using the Illumina HiSeq platform. From the authors' description of their analysis: Synthetic template baselines were used to correct PCR bias computationally, reads within Hamming distance 2 were collapsed, and singletons that could not be merged were discarded. Reads were aligned to IMGT to assign V, D and J genes, CDR3 length, and insertions or deletions at six rearrangement sites. Within each subset, clonotype counts were normalized to sorted cell number, and only after that were true diversity and Gini coefficients computed with the tcR R package. The overlap coefficient, calculated on TCRB nucleotide sequences, was used to measure repertoire sharing. TCRdb mirrors the immuneACCESS table, restricted to in-frame sequences. Some clones are absent from its copies; in checked studies, under half trace to an unresolved V gene, and the reason for the others is unknown. D and trimming were read from the DNA, whereas the V and J calls and clone size are those reported in that table. The table for this sample lists over 150,000 clones; 10% of them were counted only once. Together, the top ten hold under 0.55% of the sample.

Here is what the overall study found, with its caveats: PCR might favor shorter templates, but patient and control samples were amplified and corrected together, so any skew would affect both groups equally. Naive, central memory and regulatory TCRB repertoires appeared more similar among patients than among healthy donors. Patients with type 1 diabetes made fewer insertions and deleted more nucleotides at VDJ recombination sites, implying thymic rearrangement abnormalities. Because cDNA rather than genomic DNA was sequenced, highly expressing activated cells could have been over-represented, although no difference in activation and CD3 levels was found between groups. Because the HLA sub-analyses included only small numbers of individuals, any influence of HLA type on TCRB rearrangement was left unresolved. A moderate but significant shortening of TCRB CDR3 length was observed in type 1 diabetes patients in all four CD4+ subsets.

From each donor, a single peripheral blood sample of around 120 mL on average was drawn into heparinised tubes. Using a panel that included CD45RO, CCR7, CD25, CD127, CD95 and CD27, naive, central memory, regulatory and stem cell-like memory CD4+ T cells were sorted on a BD FACSAria II. A purity above 95% was achieved for all sorted populations. PBMCs were isolated right away by Lymphoprep density gradient centrifugation and were stained directly, without culture. So that batch effects would be minimized, each experiment stained and sorted samples in pairs, pairing one healthy donor with one patient. Trimming takes 6 bases off V and 4 bases off J; junction bases not matched to a gene: 6. Including the terminal cysteine and phenylalanine, the CDR3 comprises 14 residues. Only the CDR3 portion is preserved as DNA: 42 bases, with reading frame beginning at the first base. CDR1 MDHEN and CDR2 SYDVKM are derived from the germline V gene.

Sequencing input: central memory CD4+ T cells from blood. This sequence was found in a man in his thirties or forties with type 1 diabetes. Rearrangement joined TRBV28 to TRBJ2-7; the junction holds 10 bases that match TRBD2. The CDR3 has the sequence CASRSSGSRYEQYF. The nucleotide sequence is given as TGTGCCAGCAGGTCTAGCGGGAGTCGGTACGAGCAGTACTTC. Here the CDR3 is joined to the reference TRBV28 and TRBJ2-7 genes, and the full variable domain is: DVKVTQSSRYLVKRTGEKVFLECVQDMDHENMFWYRQDPGLGLRLIYFSYDVKMKEKGDIPEGYSVSREKKERFSLILESASTNQTSMYLCASRSSGSRYEQYFGPGTRLTVT.